These 17 T cell receptor beta chains originate from one sample sequenced in a study of breast tumors, draining lymph nodes, adjacent tissues. Breast cancer patients provided tissue from their axillary draining lymph nodes. Via MiXCR, TCRdb re-called the multiplex PCR reads, giving one row per CDR3 protein. The table shows 100,000 to 150,000 distinct CDR3 sequences, with about 22% occurring only once. Sequenced sample: axillary lymph node tissue. These receptors were taken from a female donor with breast cancer. Some clones in this sample may be carry-over from other donors' samples.

By its share, this clonotype is medium-sized. Here the CDR3 reads CATQRSGAPEQFF. Written as DNA, the CDR3 is TGTGCCACCCAACGCTCCGGGGCACCTGAGCAGTTCTTC. The chain couples TRBV24-1 to TRBJ2-1; the D gene could be TRBD1 or TRBD2 (5 bases each). The V end lost 9 bases, the J end lost 9 bases, and 17 bases lay between the germline ends. The V gene's germline CDR1 is KGHDR and CDR2 SFDVKD. This CDR3 comprises 13 residues.

This clonotype was counted ten times or more. The rearrangement joins TRBV5-1 to TRBJ2-1; D unclear. With 0 bases removed from V and 4 bases from J, the gap between germline ends came to 11 bases. The germline gives CDR1 SGHRS, CDR2 YFSETQ. CDR3 size: 15 residues. CDR3 nucleotides: TGCGCCAGCAGCTTGGCCCTGGGCAGGTACAATGAGCAGTTCTTC. Translating it yields CASSLALGRYNEQFF.

On this clonotype: A much larger clone is a single base away; this may be a read error. The chain uses TRBV5-1 and TRBJ2-2, with TRBD1 matching 7 bases. V trimming: 4 bases; J trimming: 3 bases; junction bases outside the gene matches: 9. The CDR3 is 16 amino acids. Germline CDR1 is SGHRS and CDR2 is YFSETQ. CDR3: CASSPRQGQDTGELFF. The DNA of the CDR3 is TGCGCCAGCAGCCCGAGACAGGGCCAGGACACCGGGGAGCTGTTTTTT.

Concerning this clonotype: This clone may be a read error of a much larger clone one base away. The chain joins TRBV25-1 to TRBJ1-3, with D possibly being TRBD1 (5 bases). Germline values: CDR1 MGHDK, CDR2 SYGVNS. This CDR3 contains 15 residues. CDR3 sequence: CASSEYKGTGNIIYF. The CDR3 DNA reads TGTGCCAGCAGTGAATATAAGGGGACTGGAAACATCATATATTTT.

This clonotype was observed at least ten times. This CDR3 reads CASSLDTSGYEQYF. The CDR3 DNA follows: TGTGCCAGCAGCTTAGATACTAGCGGCTACGAGCAGTACTTC. The V call is TRBV11-3, the J call TRBJ2-7; the match to TRBD2 covers 8 bases. Germline V CDR1 and CDR2: SGHNT, YENEEA. This CDR3 spans 14 amino acids. V gave up 0 bases and J gave up 3 bases; unmatched junction bases: 1.

This clonotype was seen repeatedly, ten times or more. V usage is TRBV2 and J usage is TRBJ2-5, with TRBD2 matching over 11 bases. Germline-derived CDR1 and CDR2 are SNHLY and FYNNEI. V trimming: 0 bases; J trimming: 1 base; junction bases outside the gene matches: 1. This CDR3 is 16 amino acids long. The CDR3 DNA sequence: TGTGCCAGCAGTGAAGCGCTAGCGGGAGGCCAAGAGACCCAGTACTTC. It translates to CASSEALAGGQETQYF.

This clonotype was recorded once. A much more abundant neighbour one base away suggests this may be a read error. The chain is built from TRBV19 and TRBJ1-5, with 7 bases lining up with TRBD1. The CDR3 extends over 15 amino acids. Per germline, CDR1 LNHDA and CDR2 SQIVND (reference sequence). The junction had 9 bases not matched to a gene; V was cut back by 3 bases and J by 7 bases. This chain's CDR3 is CASSIGGQGGQPQHF. As DNA, the CDR3 is TGTGCCAGTAGTATTGGGGGGCAGGGGGGACAGCCCCAGCATTTT.

With respect to this clonotype: A much larger clone is a single base away; this may be a read error. The J gene is TRBJ2-7, the V gene TRBV6-2 or TRBV6-3; 9 bases are shared with TRBD2. CDR1 is MNHEY, CDR2 SVGEGT, per germline. CDR3 size: 17 residues. CDR3 protein: CASSTRGLADSSYKQYF. CDR3 bases: TGTGCCAGCAGCACCAGGGGACTAGCTGATAGCTCCTACAAGCAGTACTTC.

This clonotype has at least ten counts. The chain has TRBV10-3 and TRBJ2-1; TRBD2 matches 9 bases. The germline V gene has CDR1 ENHRY and CDR2 SYGVKD. CDR3 length: 14 residues. The trim removed 5 bases at V and 6 bases at J, leaving 5 bases unmatched. CDR3 in DNA: TGTGCCATCAGTTTCGGGACTAGCTTCAATGAGCAGTTCTTC. Protein sequence: CAISFGTSFNEQFF.

This clonotype occurred many times. The chain couples TRBV6-5 to TRBJ2-5, with 16 bases identical to TRBD2. The germline gives CDR1 MNHEY, CDR2 SVGAGI. The CDR3 spans 17 residues. V dropped 6 bases and J dropped 5; count of bases not matched to a gene: 9. The chain's CDR3 is CASRIGTSGRATETQYF. CDR3 DNA sequence: TGTGCCAGCAGGATCGGGACTAGCGGGAGGGCCACTGAGACCCAGTACTTC.

This clonotype was seen many times. The J gene is TRBJ1-2, the V gene TRBV20-1, with 8 bases that match TRBD1. CDR1 is DFQATT and CDR2 is SNEGSKA in the germline V gene (reference sequence). This CDR3 comprises 15 residues. The V segment lost 6 bases and the J segment 6 bases; nucleotides outside the gene matches: 15. In DNA, the CDR3 is TGCAGTGCCGATACCACCCGACAGGGGAAGGATGGCTACACCTTC. It is translated as CSADTTRQGKDGYTF.

The V gene is TRBV12-3 or TRBV12-4, the J gene TRBJ1-1, with D possibly being TRBD1 (6 bases). This CDR3 contains 12 residues. Deletions cut 3 bases from V and 11 bases from J, with 13 bases between. The CDR3 here is CASSFFGGGAFF. In nucleotides, the CDR3 is TGTGCCAGCAGTTTCTTTGGGGGGGGCGCTTTCTTT.

Note on this clonotype: It may be a read error: a sequence one base away is much more abundant. This CDR3 fails to terminate in the conserved phenylalanine or tryptophan, so it likely reflects a read error. V is TRBV5-8 and J is TRBJ2-5; D gene unclear. The CDR3 is made up of 15 amino acids. CDR1 is SGHTS and CDR2 is YDEGEE in the germline V gene. The V end was cut by 0 bases, the J end by 2 bases, with 11 bases between. The CDR3 region is CASSLGTQGQETQYL. For the CDR3, the DNA is TGTGCCAGCAGCTTGGGAACCCAAGGTCAAGAGACCCAGTACCTC.

This clonotype was counted once. Given a much more abundant clone one base away, this may be a read error. This chain links TRBV9 with TRBJ2-1; D possibly corresponds to TRBD1 (8 bases). CDR1 is SGDLS, CDR2 YYNGEE, per germline. This CDR3 has 15 residues. CDR3 sequence (DNA): TGTGCCGGCAGCGTACAGGGGGAGGGGTACAATGAGCAGTTCTTC. Translation: CAGSVQGEGYNEQFF.

V is TRBV20-1 and J is TRBJ2-3, with TRBD2 matching 14 bases. After removal of 3 bases from V and 4 bases from J, the junction contained 3 bases not matched to a gene. Germline values: CDR1 DFQATT, CDR2 SNEGSKA (reference sequence). The CDR3 is made up of 15 amino acids. CDR3 loop: CSARGLAGAADTQYF. The CDR3 DNA reads as TGCAGTGCTAGGGGACTAGCGGGAGCGGCAGATACGCAGTATTTT.

This clonotype has at least ten counts. This chain connects TRBV7-2 to TRBJ2-1; 7 nucleotides line up with TRBD2. V shed 5 bases and J 12 bases; nucleotides not matched to a gene: 13. The CDR3 loop spans 14 amino acids. Germline V gene data show CDR1 as SGHTA and CDR2 as FQGNSA. The CDR3 region has the DNA TGTGCCAGCAGCCCCCTACTAGCGCCGACTATGCAGTTCTTC. Amino acid sequence: CASSPLLAPTMQFF.

There are a few counts of this clonotype. The chain combines TRBV2 with TRBJ2-1, with 7 nucleotides matching TRBD1. The germline gives CDR1 SNHLY, CDR2 FYNNEI. The CDR3 runs to 16 residues. V was pared by 6 bases and J by 3 bases, with 11 bases of the junction left unmatched. The chain's CDR3 is CASRGHLTGVYNEQFF. CDR3 nucleotide sequence: TGTGCCAGCAGGGGACATTTAACAGGGGTCTACAATGAGCAGTTCTTC.